This T cell receptor beta chain was found in a study of cytomegalovirus exposure and HLA in healthy donors. Notes on the study in general: A later analysis found common viral pathogens apparently linked to several of the most significant clusters.

As for this clone: Its antigen remains unidentified.

Per germline, CDR1 LGHNA and CDR2 YNFKEQ. The CDR3 covers 18 residues. V gave up 4 bases and J gave up 4 bases; unmatched junction bases: 10. Researchers ran the PCR with 60 Vbeta and 13 Jbeta primers. Clones were sequenced by immunoSEQ multiplex PCR, and TCRdb holds only the in-frame ones, with some missing. This table holds approximately 140,000 clones, more than 70% found once. The source material was PBMCs. This chain uses TRBV4-2 with TRBJ2-3; 14 bases align to TRBD2. The origin of this receptor is a male donor in good health and CMV-seropositive. The CDR3 is CASSRRLAGGPLADTQYF. The CDR3 coding sequence is TGTGCCAGCAGCCGGAGACTAGCGGGAGGGCCGTTGGCAGATACGCAGTATTTT.